This entry describes one TCR beta chain. Assay: immunoSEQ multiplex PCR; the TCRdb copy retains only in-frame clones and omits some. The sample carries about 62,000 clones, 70% to 80% recorded once. The CDR3 extends over 15 amino acids. Germline-derived CDR1 and CDR2 are SGHRS and YFSETQ. After removal of 4 bases from V and 2 bases from J, the junction contained 8 bases not matched to a gene. These data come from a study of radiotherapy plus CTLA-4 blockade in lung cancer. The chain recombines TRBV5-1 with TRBJ2-7; the match to TRBD2 covers 8 bases. The sequencing here drew on peripheral blood, taken from a patient treated with radiotherapy plus ipilimumab. The clonotype comes from a human donor with non-small cell lung cancer who had a complete response to radiotherapy plus ipilimumab. The CDR3 region has the DNA TGCGCCAGCAGCCCTATCGGGAGGGAAGCCTACGAGCAGTACTTC. Translation gives CASSPIGREAYEQYF. Full variable domain (remainder filled in from reference TRBV5-1 and TRBJ2-7): KAGVTQTPRYLIKTRGQQVTLSCSPISGHRSVSWYQQTPGQGLQFLFEYFSETQRNKGNFPGRFSGRQFSNSRSEMNVSTLELGDSALYLCASSPIGREAYEQYFGPGTRLTVT.